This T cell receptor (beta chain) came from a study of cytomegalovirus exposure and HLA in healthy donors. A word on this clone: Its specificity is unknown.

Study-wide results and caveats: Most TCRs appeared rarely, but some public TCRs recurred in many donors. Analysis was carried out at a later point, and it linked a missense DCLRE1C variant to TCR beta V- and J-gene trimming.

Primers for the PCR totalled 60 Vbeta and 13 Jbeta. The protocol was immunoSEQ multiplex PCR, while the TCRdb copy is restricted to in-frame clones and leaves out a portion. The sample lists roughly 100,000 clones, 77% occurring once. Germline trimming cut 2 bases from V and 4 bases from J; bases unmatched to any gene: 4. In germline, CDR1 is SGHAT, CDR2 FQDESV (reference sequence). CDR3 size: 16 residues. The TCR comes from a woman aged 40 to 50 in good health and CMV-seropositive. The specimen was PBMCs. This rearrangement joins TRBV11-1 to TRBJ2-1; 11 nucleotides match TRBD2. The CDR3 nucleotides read TGTGCCAGCAGCTTACAGGGACTAGCGGTTTACAATGAGCAGTTCTTC. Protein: CASSLQGLAVYNEQFF.